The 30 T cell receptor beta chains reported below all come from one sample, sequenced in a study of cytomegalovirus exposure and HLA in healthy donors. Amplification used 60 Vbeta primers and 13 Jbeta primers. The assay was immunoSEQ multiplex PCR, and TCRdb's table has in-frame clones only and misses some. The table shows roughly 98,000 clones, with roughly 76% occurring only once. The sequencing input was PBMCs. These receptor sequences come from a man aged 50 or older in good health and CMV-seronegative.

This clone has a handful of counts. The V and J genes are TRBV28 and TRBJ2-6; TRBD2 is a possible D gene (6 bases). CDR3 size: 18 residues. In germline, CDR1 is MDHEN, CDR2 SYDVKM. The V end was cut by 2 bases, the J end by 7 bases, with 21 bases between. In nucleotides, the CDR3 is TGTGCCAGCAGTTTAAAAACGTACCGCCGGGAGCGCGCCAACGTCCTGACTTTC. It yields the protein CASSLKTYRRERANVLTF.

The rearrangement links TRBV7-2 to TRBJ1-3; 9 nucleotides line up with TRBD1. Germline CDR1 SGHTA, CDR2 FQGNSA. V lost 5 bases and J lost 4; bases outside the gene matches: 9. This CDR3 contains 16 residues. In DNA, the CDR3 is TGTGCCAGCAGCCTCCTACAGGGGGCGGCGGGAAACACCATATATTTT. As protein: CASSLLQGAAGNTIYF.

The CDR3 sequence is CASLGTGGTTYEQYF. In DNA form, the CDR3 reads TGTGCCAGCCTGGGGACCGGGGGGACGACCTACGAGCAGTACTTC. V is TRBV11-2 and J is TRBJ2-7; 7 positions agree with TRBD2. The CDR3 loop spans 15 amino acids. J lost 2 bases, V lost 8 bases, and 12 bases had no gene match. CDR1 SGHAT and CDR2 FQNNGV come from the germline V gene.

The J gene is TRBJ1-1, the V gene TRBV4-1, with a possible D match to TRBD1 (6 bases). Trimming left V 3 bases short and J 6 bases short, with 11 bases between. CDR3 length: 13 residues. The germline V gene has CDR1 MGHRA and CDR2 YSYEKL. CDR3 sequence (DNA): TGCGCCAGCAGCCACACAGGGACCCCTGAAGCTTTCTTT. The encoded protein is CASSHTGTPEAFF.

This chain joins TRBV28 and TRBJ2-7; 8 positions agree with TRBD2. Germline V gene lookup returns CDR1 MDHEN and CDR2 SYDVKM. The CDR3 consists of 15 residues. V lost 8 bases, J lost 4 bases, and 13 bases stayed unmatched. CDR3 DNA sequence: TGTGCCAGCTCTGTCGGGGCTAGCGGGCGATACGAGCAGTACTTC. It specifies CASSVGASGRYEQYF.

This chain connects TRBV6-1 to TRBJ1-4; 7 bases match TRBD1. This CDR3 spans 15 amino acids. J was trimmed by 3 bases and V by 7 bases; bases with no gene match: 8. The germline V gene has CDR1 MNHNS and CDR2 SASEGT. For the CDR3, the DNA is TGTGCCAGCAAATACATCGGGACAGCTAATGAAAAACTGTTTTTT. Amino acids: CASKYIGTANEKLFF.

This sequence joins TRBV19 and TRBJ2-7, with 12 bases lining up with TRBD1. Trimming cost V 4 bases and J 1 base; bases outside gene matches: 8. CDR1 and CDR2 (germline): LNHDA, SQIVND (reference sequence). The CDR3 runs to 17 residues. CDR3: CASSTGTGGSWSYEQYF. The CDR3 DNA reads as TGTGCCAGTAGTACCGGGACAGGGGGCTCCTGGTCCTACGAGCAGTACTTC.

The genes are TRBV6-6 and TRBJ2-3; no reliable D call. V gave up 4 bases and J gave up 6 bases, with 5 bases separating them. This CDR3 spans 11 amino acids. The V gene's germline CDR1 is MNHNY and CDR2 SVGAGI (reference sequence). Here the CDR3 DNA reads TGTGCCAGCAGTTTCATGGATACGCAGTATTTT. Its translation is CASSFMDTQYF.

The CDR3 region is CSVVVRDSSSYEQYF. The CDR3 DNA is TGCAGCGTTGTGGTCCGGGACTCCAGCTCCTACGAGCAGTACTTC. The chain employs TRBV29-1 and TRBJ2-7; D may be TRBD2 (6 bases). This CDR3 spans 15 amino acids. CDR1 and CDR2 from the germline V gene are SQVTM and ANQGSEA. Trimming took off 4 bases at V and 0 bases at J, with 16 bases between the two ends.

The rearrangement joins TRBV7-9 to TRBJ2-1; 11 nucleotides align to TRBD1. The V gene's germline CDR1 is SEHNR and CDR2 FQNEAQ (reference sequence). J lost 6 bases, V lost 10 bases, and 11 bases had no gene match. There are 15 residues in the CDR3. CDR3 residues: CAKGGPGQGVNEQFF. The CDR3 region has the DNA TGTGCCAAGGGGGGACCGGGACAGGGGGTCAATGAGCAGTTCTTC.

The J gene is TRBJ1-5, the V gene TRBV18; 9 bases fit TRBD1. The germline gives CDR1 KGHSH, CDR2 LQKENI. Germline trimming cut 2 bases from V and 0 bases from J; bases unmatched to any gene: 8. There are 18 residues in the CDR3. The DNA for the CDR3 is TGTGCCAGCTCACCAACCGGGACAGGGTCCGTTAGCAATCAGCCCCAGCATTTT. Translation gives CASSPTGTGSVSNQPQHF. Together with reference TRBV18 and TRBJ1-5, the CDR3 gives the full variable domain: NAGVMQNPRHLVRRRGQEARLRCSPMKGHSHVYWYRQLPEEGLKFMVYLQKENIIDESGMPKERFSAEFPKEGPSILRIQQVVRGDSAAYFCASSPTGTGSVSNQPQHFGDGTRLSIL.

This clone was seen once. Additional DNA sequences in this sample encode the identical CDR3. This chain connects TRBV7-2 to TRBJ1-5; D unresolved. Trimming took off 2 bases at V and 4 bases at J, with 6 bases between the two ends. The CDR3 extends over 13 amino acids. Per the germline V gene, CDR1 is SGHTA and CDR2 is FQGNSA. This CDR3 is CASSLSSNQPQHF. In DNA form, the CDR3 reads TGTGCCAGCAGCTTATCCTCTAATCAGCCCCAGCATTTT.

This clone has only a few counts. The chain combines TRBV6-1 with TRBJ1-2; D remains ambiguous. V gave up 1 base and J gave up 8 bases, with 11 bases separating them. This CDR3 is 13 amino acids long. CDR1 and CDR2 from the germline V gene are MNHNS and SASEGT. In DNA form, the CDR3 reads TGTGCCAGCAGTGAAGGGAGAGGATGGGGCTACACCTTC. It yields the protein CASSEGRGWGYTF.

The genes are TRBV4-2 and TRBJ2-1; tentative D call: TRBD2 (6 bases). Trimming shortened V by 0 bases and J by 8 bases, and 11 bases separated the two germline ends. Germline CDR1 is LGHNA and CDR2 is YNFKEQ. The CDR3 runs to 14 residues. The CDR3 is CASSQERLVDEQFF. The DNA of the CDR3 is TGTGCCAGCAGCCAAGAGCGACTAGTGGATGAGCAGTTCTTC.

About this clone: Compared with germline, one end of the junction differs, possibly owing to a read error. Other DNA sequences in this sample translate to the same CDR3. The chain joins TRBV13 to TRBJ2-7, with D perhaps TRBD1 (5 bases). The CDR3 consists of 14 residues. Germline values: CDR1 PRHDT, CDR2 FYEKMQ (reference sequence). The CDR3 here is CASSLGRGAYEQYF. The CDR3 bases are TGTGCCAGCAGCTTAGGTAGGGGTGCCTACGAACAGTACTTC. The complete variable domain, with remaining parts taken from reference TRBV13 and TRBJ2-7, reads AAGVIQSPRHLIKEKRETATLKCYPIPRHDTVYWYQQGPGQDPQFLISFYEKMQSDKGSIPDRFSAQQFSDYHSELNMSSLELGDSALYFCASSLGRGAYEQYFGPGTRLTVT.

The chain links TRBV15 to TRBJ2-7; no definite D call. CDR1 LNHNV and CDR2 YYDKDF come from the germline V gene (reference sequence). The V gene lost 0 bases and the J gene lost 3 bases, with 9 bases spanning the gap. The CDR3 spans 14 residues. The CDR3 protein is CATSRDGQIYEQYF. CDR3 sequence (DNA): TGTGCCACCAGCAGAGATGGCCAGATCTACGAGCAGTACTTC.

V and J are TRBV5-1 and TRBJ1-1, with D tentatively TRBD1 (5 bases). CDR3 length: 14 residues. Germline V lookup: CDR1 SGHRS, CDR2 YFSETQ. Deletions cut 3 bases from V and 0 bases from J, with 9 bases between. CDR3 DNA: TGCGCCAGCAGCTCAGGGCAGCTGAACACTGAAGCTTTCTTT. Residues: CASSSGQLNTEAFF.

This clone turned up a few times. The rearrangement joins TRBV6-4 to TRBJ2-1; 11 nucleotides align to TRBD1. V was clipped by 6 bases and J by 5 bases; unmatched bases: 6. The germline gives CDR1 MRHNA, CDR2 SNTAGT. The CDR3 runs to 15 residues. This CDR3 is CASSSGTGGDNEQFF. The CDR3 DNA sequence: TGTGCCAGCAGCTCCGGGACAGGGGGGGACAATGAGCAGTTCTTC.

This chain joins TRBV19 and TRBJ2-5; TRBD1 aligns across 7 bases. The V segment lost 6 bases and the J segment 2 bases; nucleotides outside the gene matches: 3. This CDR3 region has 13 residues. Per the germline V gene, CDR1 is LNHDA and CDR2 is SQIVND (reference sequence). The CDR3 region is CASSRDSQETQYF. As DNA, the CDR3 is TGTGCCAGTAGCCGGGACAGTCAAGAGACCCAGTACTTC.

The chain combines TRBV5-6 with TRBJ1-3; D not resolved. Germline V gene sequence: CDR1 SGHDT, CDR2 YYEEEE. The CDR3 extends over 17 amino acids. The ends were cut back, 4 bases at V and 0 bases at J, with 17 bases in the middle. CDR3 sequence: CASSGPALPRSGNTIYF. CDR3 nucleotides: TGTGCCAGCAGCGGGCCGGCCTTACCCCGCTCTGGAAACACCATATATTTT.

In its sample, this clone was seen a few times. This CDR3 reads CASSPGQGFEKLFF. The CDR3 nucleotides read TGTGCCAGCAGTCCAGGACAGGGTTTTGAAAAACTGTTTTTT. The J gene is TRBJ1-4, the V gene TRBV27, with TRBD1 matching over 8 bases. V lost 5 bases, J lost 7 bases, and 6 bases stayed unmatched. There are 14 residues in the CDR3. The germline gives CDR1 MNHEY, CDR2 SMNVEV (reference sequence).

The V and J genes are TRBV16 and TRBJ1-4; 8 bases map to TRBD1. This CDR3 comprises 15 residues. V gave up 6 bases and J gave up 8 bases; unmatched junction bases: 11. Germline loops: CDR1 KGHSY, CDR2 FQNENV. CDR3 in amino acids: CASSSTGGAGEKLFF. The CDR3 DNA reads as TGTGCCAGCAGTTCCACAGGGGGAGCTGGGGAAAAACTGTTTTTT.

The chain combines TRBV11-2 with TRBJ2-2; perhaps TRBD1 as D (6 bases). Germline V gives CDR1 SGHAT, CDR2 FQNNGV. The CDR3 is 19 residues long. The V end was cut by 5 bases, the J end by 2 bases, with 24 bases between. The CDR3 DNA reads TGTGCCAGCAGCCGAACCCCTAGACAGGTTAGGTACAACACCGGGGAGCTGTTTTTT. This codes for CASSRTPRQVRYNTGELFF.

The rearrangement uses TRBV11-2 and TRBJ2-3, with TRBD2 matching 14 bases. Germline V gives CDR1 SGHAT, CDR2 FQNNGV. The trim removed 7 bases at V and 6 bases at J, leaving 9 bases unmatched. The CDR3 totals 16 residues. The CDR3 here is CASTLGLAGGRDTQYF. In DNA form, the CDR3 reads TGTGCCAGCACCCTAGGACTAGCGGGAGGAAGGGATACGCAGTATTTT.

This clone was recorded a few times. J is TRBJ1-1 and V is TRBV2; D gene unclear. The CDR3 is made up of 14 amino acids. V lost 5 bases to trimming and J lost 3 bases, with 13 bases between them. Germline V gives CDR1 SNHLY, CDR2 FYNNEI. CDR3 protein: CASSPSGMDTEAFF. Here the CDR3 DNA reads TGTGCCAGCAGTCCCTCGGGGATGGACACTGAAGCTTTCTTT.

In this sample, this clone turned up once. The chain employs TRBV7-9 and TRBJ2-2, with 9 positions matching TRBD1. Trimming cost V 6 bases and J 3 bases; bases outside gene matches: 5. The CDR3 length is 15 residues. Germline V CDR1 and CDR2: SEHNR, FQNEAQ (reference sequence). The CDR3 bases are TGTGCCAGCAGTCGCGACAGGGGGGACACCGGGGAGCTGTTTTTT. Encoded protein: CASSRDRGDTGELFF.

CDR3 DNA sequence: TGTGCCAGCAATATAAACCCCGGGACAGGGACCTACGAGCAGTACTTC. Translating gives CASNINPGTGTYEQYF. The chain carries TRBV2 and TRBJ2-5; the match to TRBD1 covers 9 bases. The J call is doubtful: the DNA matches TRBJ2-7 better. Germline CDR1 and CDR2: SNHLY and FYNNEI. CDR3 length equals 16 residues.

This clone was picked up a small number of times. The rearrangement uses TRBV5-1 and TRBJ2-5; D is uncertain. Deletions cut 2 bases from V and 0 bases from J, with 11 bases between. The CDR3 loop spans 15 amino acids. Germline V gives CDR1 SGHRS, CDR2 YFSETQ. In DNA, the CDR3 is TGCGCCAGCAGCTTACGACTTATAAACCAAGAGACCCAGTACTTC. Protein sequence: CASSLRLINQETQYF.

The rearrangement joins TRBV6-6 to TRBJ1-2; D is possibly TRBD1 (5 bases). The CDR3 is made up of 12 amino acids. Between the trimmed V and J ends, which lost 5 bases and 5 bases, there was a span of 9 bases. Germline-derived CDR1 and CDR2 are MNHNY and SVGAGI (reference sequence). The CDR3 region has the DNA TGTGCCAGCAGTCAAGGGGAATATGGCTACACCTTC. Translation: CASSQGEYGYTF.

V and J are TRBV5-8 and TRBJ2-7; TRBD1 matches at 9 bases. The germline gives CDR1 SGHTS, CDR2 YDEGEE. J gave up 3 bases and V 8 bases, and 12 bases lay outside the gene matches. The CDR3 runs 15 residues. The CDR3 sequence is CASAVWGQGNYEQYF. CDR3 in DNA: TGTGCCAGTGCGGTTTGGGGACAGGGAAACTACGAGCAGTACTTC.